Presented here are 21 T cell receptor beta chains from one specimen sequenced in a study of blood T cell repertoires in COVID-19. Using immunoSEQ multiplex PCR, the repertoire was profiled, and TCRdb retains in-frame clones only, with some absent. Of about 130,000 clones listed, approximately 85% are singletons. Sequencing input: peripheral blood. Receptors originate from a human donor in a cohort sampled during active COVID-19.

The V call is TRBV12-3 or TRBV12-4, the J call TRBJ2-7, with 9 bases matching TRBD1. The CDR3 contains 13 residues. V shed 5 bases and J 5 bases; nucleotides not matched to a gene: 4. The DNA for the CDR3 is TGTGCCAGCAGTGCGGGACAGGGAGACGAGCAGTACTTC. It codes for CASSAGQGDEQYF.

As to this clone: Other DNA sequences of this sample code for an identical CDR3. The rearrangement joins TRBV12-3 or TRBV12-4 to TRBJ1-2, with D maybe TRBD1 (6 bases). The CDR3 sequence is 12 residues long. Trimming removed 7 bases from V and 5 bases from J, with 11 bases in between. In DNA form, the CDR3 reads TGTGCCAGCACCCGAGGGGGATATGGCTACACCTTC. It encodes CASTRGGYGYTF.

This chain uses TRBV18 with TRBJ1-5, with 7 nucleotides matching TRBD1. Germline assignment: CDR1 KGHSH and CDR2 LQKENI. V was clipped by 6 bases and J by 4 bases; unmatched bases: 24. This CDR3 is built from 20 residues. The CDR3 is CASSPGDPRGGQVLNQPQHF. The CDR3 nucleotides are TGTGCCAGCTCCCCGGGCGATCCTCGCGGAGGACAGGTCCTAAATCAGCCCCAGCATTTT.

The V and J genes are TRBV7-8 and TRBJ1-1, with D maybe TRBD1 (6 bases). CDR1 and CDR2 (germline): SGHVS, FQNEAQ. This CDR3 has 17 residues. V lost 5 bases and J lost 2, with 21 bases in between. The CDR3 coding sequence is TGTGCCAGCAGCCGGACCTTGCAGGGGACGGTAAACACTGAAGCTTTCTTT. As protein: CASSRTLQGTVNTEAFF.

This chain uses TRBV6-2 or TRBV6-3 with TRBJ2-1; D is unclear. The CDR3 is 16 residues long. V shed 2 bases and J shed 2 bases, with 13 bases lying between them. CDR1 and CDR2 from the germline V gene are MNHEY and SVGEGT. The CDR3 DNA reads as TGTGCCAGCAGTTACCGCGGCGGTCCACCCTACAATGAGCAGTTCTTC. Protein sequence: CASSYRGGPPYNEQFF.

The chain links TRBV6-5 to TRBJ1-1; D gene unclear. Looked up from germline, CDR1 is MNHEY and CDR2 is SVGAGI. V lost 4 bases and J lost 4, with 16 bases in between. This CDR3 contains 15 residues. The CDR3 DNA follows: TGTGCCAGCAGTTCCCCCCGGAGGGCGGCCACTGAAGCTTTCTTT. Its protein is CASSSPRRAATEAFF.

This clone was counted between two and nine times. The chain is built from TRBV27 and TRBJ1-2; TRBD1 agrees at 8 bases. The CDR3 runs 15 residues. Germline values: CDR1 MNHEY, CDR2 SMNVEV (reference sequence). V was clipped by 5 bases and J by 6 bases; unmatched bases: 11. The CDR3 spells CASSPRQGSLHGYTF. For the CDR3, the DNA is TGTGCCAGCAGTCCGCGACAGGGGTCTCTCCATGGCTACACCTTC.

This clone was seen only once. The V call is TRBV4-3, the J call TRBJ1-1; D call uncertain. Germline CDR1 LGHNA, CDR2 YSLEER. The CDR3 runs to 15 residues. The ends were cut back, 0 bases at V and 2 bases at J, with 10 bases in the middle. The CDR3 region is CASSQDRRFNTEAFF. In DNA form, the CDR3 reads TGCGCCAGCAGCCAAGATCGCAGATTTAACACTGAAGCTTTCTTT.

The table lists this clone with a few counts. The V gene is TRBV4-1, the J gene TRBJ1-5; D not resolved. Germline assignment: CDR1 MGHRA and CDR2 YSYEKL. The ends were cut back, 0 bases at V and 7 bases at J, with 10 bases in the middle. The CDR3 runs to 14 residues. CDR3: CASSQEERSQPQHF. In DNA form, the CDR3 reads TGCGCCAGCAGCCAAGAGGAGAGAAGCCAGCCCCAGCATTTT.

V usage is TRBV7-2 and J usage is TRBJ1-2, with no clear D. V dropped 5 bases and J dropped 8 bases, with 21 bases sitting between them. CDR3 length: 15 residues. Germline values: CDR1 SGHTA, CDR2 FQGNSA. The CDR3 loop reads CASSPREGSPRGYTF. The CDR3, as DNA: TGTGCCAGCAGCCCTAGAGAGGGTAGCCCAAGGGGCTACACCTTC.

This clone was seen at least ten times. The chain recombines TRBV13 with TRBJ1-3; D gene uncertain. Germline CDR1 reads PRHDT; CDR2 reads FYEKMQ (reference sequence). Trimming stripped 5 bases from V and 2 bases from J, with 16 bases between. The CDR3 is made up of 16 amino acids. The CDR3 region is CASSAEGGQPGNTIYF. CDR3 DNA sequence: TGTGCCAGCAGCGCCGAAGGCGGTCAGCCTGGAAACACCATATATTTT.

This clone showed up just once. CDR3 sequence reads: CASSYGGGATDTQYF. CDR3 nucleotide sequence: TGTGCCAGCAGTTATGGCGGGGGGGCCACAGATACGCAGTATTTT. The rearrangement joins TRBV6-2 or TRBV6-3 to TRBJ2-3; 9 nucleotides align to TRBD2. Germline V lookup: CDR1 MNHEY, CDR2 SVGEGT. The V segment lost 3 bases and the J segment 2 bases; nucleotides outside the gene matches: 3. This CDR3 has 15 amino acids.

This clone was detected a few times. V usage is TRBV7-9 and J usage is TRBJ2-2, with a weak D call TRBD1 (5 bases). From germline, CDR1 is SEHNR and CDR2 FQNEAQ (reference sequence). The CDR3 sequence is 15 residues long. The V and J ends lost 7 bases and 5 bases respectively, with 17 bases between them. CDR3 loop: CASNPNTAGTGELFF. CDR3 DNA: TGTGCCAGCAACCCCAATACGGCAGGGACCGGGGAGCTGTTTTTT.

Regarding this clone: Other DNA sequences in this sample translate to the same CDR3. The V and J genes are TRBV5-1 and TRBJ2-7; 8 positions match TRBD2. The CDR3 contains 16 residues. V lost 5 bases, J lost 6 bases, and 16 bases stayed unmatched. The germline V gene encodes CDR1 SGHRS and CDR2 YFSETQ. CDR3 DNA: TGCGCCAGCAGTCCGGGGGGTAGCGGGATTCCTTTCGAGCAGTACGTC. This encodes CASSPGGSGIPFEQYV.

The J gene is TRBJ2-3, the V gene TRBV9; 8 bases match TRBD1. Per the germline V gene, CDR1 is SGDLS and CDR2 is YYNGEE. The CDR3 length is 16 residues. The junction had 12 bases not matched to a gene; V was cut back by 3 bases and J by 6 bases. This chain's CDR3 is CASSGGQGFLGDTQYF. CDR3 bases: TGTGCCAGCAGCGGAGGACAGGGCTTCCTGGGGGATACGCAGTATTTT.

The V and J genes are TRBV2 and TRBJ2-2, with TRBD1 identical over 8 bases. J lost 5 bases, V lost 4 bases, and 3 bases had no gene match. Germline CDR1 and CDR2: SNHLY and FYNNEI. The CDR3 extends over 14 amino acids. CDR3 amino acids: CASSGQGATGELFF. The CDR3 DNA is TGTGCCAGCAGTGGGCAGGGGGCAACCGGGGAGCTGTTTTTT. The full variable domain, completed using reference TRBV2 and TRBJ2-2, is EPEVTQTPSHQVTQMGQEVILRCVPISNHLYFYWYRQILGQKVEFLVSFYNNEISEKSEIFDDQFSVERPDGSNFTLKIRSTKLEDSAMYFCASSGQGATGELFFGEGSRLTVL.

The chain has TRBV19 and TRBJ1-5; D is undetermined. CDR1 LNHDA and CDR2 SQIVND come from the germline V gene (reference sequence). CDR3 length: 16 residues. Trimming pared 7 bases from V and 7 bases from J, leaving 23 bases between. CDR3 DNA sequence: TGTGCCAGTACCTCTCTGGAGAGAGGGTCAAGGCAGCCCCAGCATTTT. Its protein product is CASTSLERGSRQPQHF.

V is TRBV5-6 and J is TRBJ1-2, with D maybe TRBD1 (5 bases). Trimming shortened V by 3 bases and J by 4 bases, and 16 bases separated the two germline ends. The CDR3 totals 15 residues. Germline V CDR1 and CDR2: SGHDT, YYEEEE. The CDR3 DNA follows: TGTGCCAGCAGCTCCCTCTTGGGGGGAGTCTATGGCTACACCTTC. Its translation is CASSSLLGGVYGYTF.

This clone was detected only once. The genes are TRBV5-6 and TRBJ1-5, with 7 nucleotides matching TRBD1. The CDR3 runs 15 residues. The V segment lost 4 bases and the J segment 4 bases; nucleotides outside the gene matches: 8. The germline gives CDR1 SGHDT, CDR2 YYEEEE. CDR3 DNA: TGTGCCAGCAGCCACTCCCCGGGACAGAATCAGCCCCAGCATTTT. Protein product: CASSHSPGQNQPQHF.

V usage is TRBV9 and J usage is TRBJ2-1; 9 nucleotides match TRBD1. The CDR3 has 14 residues. Germline lookup yields CDR1 SGDLS and CDR2 YYNGEE. V dropped 5 bases and J dropped 4; count of bases not matched to a gene: 4. CDR3 nucleotide sequence: TGTGCCAGCAGTGGACAGGGGCGATACAATGAGCAGTTCTTC. It encodes CASSGQGRYNEQFF.

The gene calls are TRBV9 and TRBJ2-1; perhaps TRBD1 as D (6 bases). This CDR3 is built from 15 residues. V was cut by 0 bases and J by 6 bases, with 13 bases left in between. In germline, CDR1 is SGDLS, CDR2 YYNGEE. The CDR3 DNA reads TGTGCCAGCAGCGTAGTCCCAGGGGTGGGCAATGAGCAGTTCTTC. It is translated as CASSVVPGVGNEQFF.